This passage covers 30 T cell receptor beta chains from one sample sequenced in a study of blood T cell repertoires in COVID-19. Sequencing was performed with immunoSEQ multiplex PCR; in TCRdb, only in-frame clones are kept and a portion is missing. The sample has 84,000 or so clones, about 82% seen once. Sequenced sample: peripheral blood. The receptors were sampled from a woman aged 80 or over with acute or convalescent COVID-19.

The chain employs TRBV7-2 and TRBJ1-6, with 7 bases fitting TRBD1. The germline V gene has CDR1 SGHTA and CDR2 FQGNSA. The CDR3 loop spans 15 amino acids. J gave up 4 bases and V 5 bases, and 5 bases lay outside the gene matches. CDR3 residues: CASSLKQGYNSPLHF. The DNA for the CDR3 is TGTGCCAGCAGCCTCAAACAGGGGTATAATTCACCCCTCCACTTT.

The J gene is TRBJ2-2, the V gene TRBV18; weak D call: TRBD1 (5 bases). CDR3 size: 16 residues. Germline V gene lookup returns CDR1 KGHSH and CDR2 LQKENI. V lost 0 bases and J 0 bases, leaving 8 bases between the germline ends. The CDR3, as DNA: TGTGCCAGCTCACCACCGAACAGGCCGAACACCGGGGAGCTGTTTTTT. Protein product: CASSPPNRPNTGELFF.

The chain couples TRBV5-1 to TRBJ1-1; D may be TRBD1 (5 bases). V lost 0 bases and J 4 bases, leaving 13 bases between the germline ends. The CDR3 is 15 amino acids. Per the germline V gene, CDR1 is SGHRS and CDR2 is YFSETQ. The DNA for the CDR3 is TGCGCCAGCAGCTTGGCCGGGCAGGGCGGCACTGAAGCTTTCTTT. Translated, it gives CASSLAGQGGTEAFF.

As to this clone: The junction shows a germline mismatch at one end, possibly a read error. The chain employs TRBV4-1 and TRBJ2-3; TRBD2 is a possible D gene (5 bases). This CDR3 is 12 amino acids long. Germline V gene data show CDR1 as MGHRA and CDR2 as YSYEKL. For the CDR3, the DNA is TGCGCCAGCAGCCAACATGGAGGTCACCCGCGGTTT. Translated: CASSQHGGHPRF.

The chain couples TRBV5-4 to TRBJ2-3, with TRBD2 identical over 8 bases. V dropped 4 bases and J dropped 3; count of bases not matched to a gene: 13. The CDR3 is 17 amino acids. Germline loops: CDR1 SGHNT, CDR2 YYREEE (reference sequence). The CDR3 nucleotides read TGTGCCAGCAGCCGGATCGGACTAGCCGGGTGGACAGATACGCAGTATTTT. Encoded protein: CASSRIGLAGWTDTQYF. The full variable domain, rest sourced from reference TRBV5-4 and TRBJ2-3, is ETGVTQSPTHLIKTRGQQVTLRCSSQSGHNTVSWYQQALGQGPQFIFQYYREEENGRGNFPPRFSGLQFPNYSSELNVNALELDDSALYLCASSRIGLAGWTDTQYFGPGTRLTVL.

This clone occurred a few times. The chain combines TRBV29-1 with TRBJ2-3; TRBD1 aligns across 8 bases. The CDR3 is made up of 14 amino acids. Unmatched junction bases numbered 9, after V lost 6 bases and J lost 4 bases. Per the germline V gene, CDR1 is SQVTM and CDR2 is ANQGSEA. CDR3 bases: TGCAGCGTGCACAGGGGGTTGGAGGCAGATACGCAGTATTTT. It specifies CSVHRGLEADTQYF.

The chain is built from TRBV24-1 and TRBJ1-1; 8 nucleotides align to TRBD1. V lost 4 bases, J lost 1 base, and 4 bases stayed unmatched. The CDR3 consists of 15 residues. From germline, CDR1 is KGHDR and CDR2 SFDVKD. CDR3 residues: CATSDPTGANTEAFF. Written as DNA, the CDR3 is TGTGCCACCAGTGACCCGACAGGGGCGAACACTGAAGCTTTCTTT.

The chain links TRBV9 to TRBJ2-2, with TRBD2 matching over 12 bases. The J segment lost 8 bases and the V segment lost 5 bases, leaving 7 bases of the junction unmatched. Per germline, CDR1 SGDLS and CDR2 YYNGEE. This CDR3 is 15 amino acids long. CDR3 amino acids: CASSRTSGGRGELFF. As DNA, the CDR3 is TGTGCCAGCAGTCGTACTAGCGGGGGGCGAGGGGAGCTGTTTTTT. The complete variable domain, with remaining parts taken from reference TRBV9 and TRBJ2-2, reads DSGVTQTPKHLITATGQRVTLRCSPRSGDLSVYWYQQSLDQGLQFLIQYYNGEERAKGNILERFSAQQFPDLHSELNLSSLELGDSALYFCASSRTSGGRGELFFGEGSRLTVL.

The chain combines TRBV28 with TRBJ2-1; maybe TRBD2 (7 bases). The germline V gene encodes CDR1 MDHEN and CDR2 SYDVKM. The CDR3 is 15 amino acids. V lost 1 base to trimming and J lost 7 bases, with 14 bases between them. Written as DNA, the CDR3 is TGTGCCAGCAGTTTATTCGGGGGGCTAGGAAATGAGCAGTTCTTC. It yields the protein CASSLFGGLGNEQFF. Combining the CDR3 with reference TRBV28 and TRBJ2-1 gives the whole variable domain DVKVTQSSRYLVKRTGEKVFLECVQDMDHENMFWYRQDPGLGLRLIYFSYDVKMKEKGDIPEGYSVSREKKERFSLILESASTNQTSMYLCASSLFGGLGNEQFFGPGTRLTVL.

The V call is TRBV3-1 (or the pseudogene TRBV3-2), the J call TRBJ1-1; weak D call: TRBD1 (6 bases). The ends were cut back, 5 bases at V and 2 bases at J, with 9 bases in the middle. The CDR3 length is 13 residues. Looked up from germline, CDR1 is LGHDT and CDR2 is YNNKEL (reference sequence). In DNA form, the CDR3 reads TGTGCCAGCAGCTCGGACAGTAACACTGAAGCTTTCTTT. Its translation: CASSSDSNTEAFF.

This clone has just one count. This chain joins TRBV19 and TRBJ2-5, with 10 bases identical to TRBD1. V gave up 5 bases and J gave up 1 base; unmatched junction bases: 4. The V gene's germline CDR1 is LNHDA and CDR2 SQIVND (reference sequence). The CDR3 is 15 residues long. The CDR3, as DNA: TGTGCCAGTAGTCCCCGGACAGGGGGCCAAGAGACCCAGTACTTC. This translates into CASSPRTGGQETQYF. Complete variable domain (other parts from reference TRBV19 and TRBJ2-5): DGGITQSPKYLFRKEGQNVTLSCEQNLNHDAMYWYRQDPGQGLRLIYYSQIVNDFQKGDIAEGYSVSREKKESFPLTVTSAQKNPTAFYLCASSPRTGGQETQYFGPGTRLLVL.

The chain links TRBV11-2 to TRBJ1-1; TRBD1 aligns across 11 bases. This CDR3 contains 15 residues. Losses at the gene ends were 5 bases for V and 9 bases for J; bases not matched to a gene: 11. Germline CDR1 SGHAT, CDR2 FQNNGV. CDR3 in amino acids: CASSVGGTGGAQAFF. CDR3 sequence (DNA): TGTGCCAGCAGCGTTGGTGGGACAGGGGGTGCGCAAGCTTTCTTT.

The CDR3 region has the DNA TGTGCCAGCAGCCGTGACAGTAACTATGGCTACACCTTC. It codes for CASSRDSNYGYTF. V usage is TRBV7-9 and J usage is TRBJ1-2; tentative D call: TRBD1 (5 bases). Germline V gene data show CDR1 as SEHNR and CDR2 as FQNEAQ (reference sequence). V lost 5 bases and J lost 1, with 8 bases in between. CDR3 length: 13 amino acids. The complete variable domain, with remaining parts taken from reference TRBV7-9 and TRBJ1-2, reads DTGVSQNPRHKITKRGQNVTFRCDPISEHNRLYWYRQTLGQGPEFLTYFQNEAQLEKSRLLSDRFSAERPKGSFSTLEIQRTEQGDSAMYLCASSRDSNYGYTFGSGTRLTVV.

This clone occurred a few times. The chain couples TRBV2 to TRBJ2-2; D possibly corresponds to TRBD2 (6 bases). Trimming shortened V by 4 bases and J by 4 bases, and 10 bases separated the two germline ends. The CDR3 loop spans 14 amino acids. Germline-derived CDR1 and CDR2 are SNHLY and FYNNEI. CDR3 amino acids: CASSVRESTGELFF. DNA of the CDR3: TGTGCCAGCAGTGTCCGGGAGTCCACCGGGGAGCTGTTTTTT.

The chain joins TRBV11-3 to TRBJ2-5, with 10 positions matching TRBD2. V was clipped by 4 bases and J by 4 bases; unmatched bases: 15. The CDR3 is 18 residues long. Germline CDR1 reads SGHNT; CDR2 reads YENEEA. Here the CDR3 reads CASSSMTVLAGSSETQYF. In DNA form, the CDR3 reads TGTGCCAGCAGCTCAATGACCGTACTAGCGGGGTCGTCAGAGACCCAGTACTTC. Based on the CDR3 plus reference TRBV11-3 and TRBJ2-5, the full variable domain is EAGVVQSPRYKIIEKKQPVAFWCNPISGHNTLYWYLQNLGQGPELLIRYENEEAVDDSQLPKDRFSAERLKGVDSTLKIQPAELGDSAVYLCASSSMTVLAGSSETQYFGPGTRLLVL.

The gene calls are TRBV3-1 (or the pseudogene TRBV3-2) and TRBJ1-1; D perhaps matches TRBD1 (5 bases). The germline V gene has CDR1 LGHDT and CDR2 YNNKEL (reference sequence). Trimming cost V 4 bases and J 4 bases, with 10 bases left between them. This CDR3 is built from 13 residues. The CDR3 sequence: CASSRRTPTEAFF. CDR3 nucleotide sequence: TGTGCCAGCAGCCGCCGGACACCCACTGAAGCTTTCTTT.

In this sample, this clone turned up a few times. The J gene is TRBJ2-5, the V gene TRBV11-2, with D possibly TRBD2 on 5 matching bases. The CDR3 has 14 residues. Per the germline V gene, CDR1 is SGHAT and CDR2 is FQNNGV. Deletions cut 5 bases from V and 2 bases from J, with 12 bases between. This CDR3 is CASSPGSNQETQYF. The CDR3 coding sequence is TGTGCCAGCAGCCCGGGGTCGAATCAAGAGACCCAGTACTTC.

V and J are TRBV4-2 and TRBJ2-1; the match to TRBD1 covers 7 bases. Germline V gene sequence: CDR1 LGHNA, CDR2 YNFKEQ. The CDR3 is 16 residues long. V lost 6 bases, J lost 5 bases, and 13 bases stayed unmatched. CDR3 protein: CASRLTGQSFDNEQFF. The CDR3 DNA reads TGTGCCAGCAGGTTAACGGGACAGTCCTTCGACAATGAGCAGTTCTTC.

The chain recombines TRBV5-4 with TRBJ2-1, with 7 nucleotides matching TRBD2. The length of the CDR3 is 13 residues. The germline CDR1 and CDR2 sequences are SGHNT and YYREEE (reference sequence). The V gene end was trimmed by 4 bases and the J gene end by 7 bases; junction bases not matched to a gene: 5. CDR3 in amino acids: CASSRGLVNEQFF. For the CDR3, the DNA is TGTGCCAGCAGCCGAGGACTAGTAAATGAGCAGTTCTTC.

This chain uses TRBV3-1 (or the pseudogene TRBV3-2) with TRBJ2-2; D ambiguous. Germline CDR1 LGHDT, CDR2 YNNKEL (reference sequence). Trimming stripped 2 bases from V and 15 bases from J, with 10 bases between. This CDR3 has 11 residues. The CDR3 DNA is TGTGCCAGCAGCCAATATCCTGAGGTGTTTTTT. Its protein product is CASSQYPEVFF.

CDR3 protein: CASSLAGGTYNEQFF. CDR3 DNA: TGTGCCAGCAGCTTAGCGGGGGGAACCTACAATGAGCAGTTCTTC. This chain connects TRBV6-2 or TRBV6-3 to TRBJ2-1; 10 nucleotides match TRBD2. Germline V gene data show CDR1 as MNHEY and CDR2 as SVGEGT. There are 15 residues in the CDR3. V lost 6 bases to trimming and J lost 2 bases; unmatched junction nucleotides: 4.

The V and J genes are TRBV2 and TRBJ1-1; no definite D call. This CDR3 has 15 residues. The germline gives CDR1 SNHLY, CDR2 FYNNEI. V was pared by 2 bases and J by 1 base, with 11 bases between. CDR3 sequence reads: CASSENNSKNTEAFF. The DNA of the CDR3 is TGTGCCAGCAGTGAAAACAACAGCAAGAACACTGAAGCTTTCTTT.

CDR3 bases: TGTGCCAGCAGCGTAGAGCCCCAGGGAACGGAGCAGTACTTC. Translated: CASSVEPQGTEQYF. The V gene is TRBV9, the J gene TRBJ2-7, with a weak D call TRBD1 (5 bases). The CDR3 loop spans 14 amino acids. Germline CDR1 and CDR2: SGDLS and YYNGEE. V was shortened by 0 bases and J by 7 bases, with 14 bases between the two germline ends.

V usage is TRBV11-2 and J usage is TRBJ2-7; 8 bases fit TRBD1. CDR3 length: 14 amino acids. Unmatched junction bases numbered 6, after V lost 5 bases and J lost 3 bases. Per germline, CDR1 SGHAT and CDR2 FQNNGV. This CDR3 is CASSGSDRDYEQYF. CDR3 DNA: TGTGCCAGCAGCGGTTCGGACAGGGACTACGAGCAGTACTTC.

The chain is built from TRBV27 and TRBJ2-5; 13 bases line up with TRBD2. After removal of 3 bases from V and 7 bases from J, the junction contained 17 bases not matched to a gene. The CDR3 consists of 19 residues. Germline CDR1 and CDR2: MNHEY and SMNVEV (reference sequence). CDR3 residues: CASSFLTSGGRRGNMTQYF. CDR3 nucleotides: TGTGCCAGCAGTTTCTTGACTAGCGGGGGGCGCCGAGGAAACATGACCCAGTACTTC.

V usage is TRBV5-1 and J usage is TRBJ2-7; D might be TRBD1 (6 bases). Germline-derived CDR1 and CDR2 are SGHRS and YFSETQ. V was clipped by 4 bases and J by 4 bases, with 15 bases between them. This CDR3 spans 14 amino acids. CDR3 in DNA: TGCGCCAGCAGCCCGGACAGTCGTCTTTACGAGCAGTACTTC. Encoded protein: CASSPDSRLYEQYF.

The V call is TRBV7-9, the J call TRBJ1-1; D gene unclear. Germline V gene lookup returns CDR1 SEHNR and CDR2 FQNEAQ (reference sequence). CDR3 length: 14 amino acids. V gave up 5 bases and J gave up 4 bases, with 14 bases separating them. CDR3 nucleotides: TGTGCCAGCAGCAAGGCCCAGGTAGTCACTGAAGCTTTCTTT. It translates to CASSKAQVVTEAFF.

The J gene is TRBJ2-3, the V gene TRBV9; TRBD2 agrees at 7 bases. From germline, CDR1 is SGDLS and CDR2 YYNGEE. The CDR3 consists of 17 residues. The V segment lost 3 bases and the J segment 8 bases; nucleotides outside the gene matches: 18. CDR3 nucleotides: TGTGCCAGCAGCGAGGGCCTAGACGGGACTACCGGATCTACGCAGTATTTT. Translating gives CASSEGLDGTTGSTQYF. Full variable domain (outside the CDR3, taken from reference TRBV9 and TRBJ2-3): DSGVTQTPKHLITATGQRVTLRCSPRSGDLSVYWYQQSLDQGLQFLIQYYNGEERAKGNILERFSAQQFPDLHSELNLSSLELGDSALYFCASSEGLDGTTGSTQYFGPGTRLTVL.

The chain combines TRBV4-3 with TRBJ1-1; weak D call: TRBD1 (6 bases). CDR3 length: 16 amino acids. The V end was cut by 0 bases, the J end by 4 bases, with 15 bases between. Germline-derived CDR1 and CDR2 are LGHNA and YSLEER. This CDR3 is CASSQDLGRGATEAFF. The DNA of the CDR3 is TGCGCCAGCAGCCAAGATCTGGGCAGGGGTGCCACTGAAGCTTTCTTT.

This clone has just a few counts. The V and J genes are TRBV12-3 or TRBV12-4 and TRBJ2-1; no firm D call. V lost 0 bases, J lost 9 bases, and 9 bases lay in between. The CDR3 consists of 13 residues. The CDR3 is CASSLALSSEQFF. CDR3 bases: TGTGCCAGCAGTTTAGCGCTAAGTTCTGAGCAGTTCTTC.